The rows below give T cell receptor beta chains drawn from one sample of a study of T cell responses to AZD1222 COVID-19 vaccine. The data were produced by immunoSEQ multiplex PCR, yet TCRdb's version contains in-frame clones alone and is incomplete. The sample consists of roughly 120,000 clones, more than 70% of them appearing once. Source: peripheral blood, taken 28 days after the second AZD1222 dose. The receptors derive from an adult who received the AZD1222 COVID-19 vaccine. CDR3s include the opening cysteine and the closing phenylalanine or tryptophan. A D gene is named only where the DNA matches it firmly.

j_call v_call d_call cdr3_aa
TRBJ2-7 TRBV5-1 . CASSPNPVSYEQYF
TRBJ2-3 TRBV5-1 TRBD2 CASSPSAGGLTDTQYF
TRBJ1-6 TRBV30 . CAWSVRVQGTTYNSPLHF
TRBJ1-1 TRBV18 TRBD1 CASSPQGGTGVVNTEAFF
TRBJ1-4 TRBV28 . CASSLYKGSPNEKLFF
TRBJ2-2 TRBV19 TRBD1 CASSVDRDAGELFF
TRBJ2-1 TRBV5-5 . CASSLGYRTYNEQFF
TRBJ1-4 TRBV9 TRBD1 CASSARTGGNEKLFF
TRBJ1-4 TRBV7-2 . CASSQGNLNEKLFF
TRBJ1-1 TRBV4-3 . CASSQENGEAFF
TRBJ1-4 TRBV4-2 . CASRDSLNEKLFF
TRBJ2-7 TRBV7-9 . CASSTSGEQYF
TRBJ1-5 TRBV2 TRBD1 CASSSEDRGLGQPQHF
TRBJ2-1 TRBV28 TRBD1 CASRPGTGAYNEQFF
TRBJ1-2 TRBV6-2/TRBV6-3 . CASSYRQELGGYTF
TRBJ2-2 TRBV19 . CASNLGPGRNTGELFF
TRBJ1-6 TRBV2 TRBD1 CASSPGTGRNSPLHF
TRBJ2-1 TRBV19 TRBD2 CASTPPLAVEQFF
TRBJ2-3 TRBV7-2 . CASSPLDTQYF
TRBJ1-1 TRBV7-2 . CASSPYMVSAGTEAFF
TRBJ1-6 TRBV7-3 . CASSLYPPGRANNSPLHF
TRBJ1-5 TRBV5-8 TRBD1 CASSLWAGGVNQPQHF
TRBJ2-2 TRBV6-5 . CASSYQRTAGRELFF
TRBJ1-5 TRBV4-2 . CASSQDAGENQPQHF
TRBJ2-5 TRBV11-3 . CASSREGTRETQYF
TRBJ2-1 TRBV29-1 . CSVGGTVSYNEQFF
TRBJ1-2 TRBV5-4 . CASSHRDGYYGYTF
TRBJ2-1 TRBV19 TRBD2 CASRNSGRAYNEQFF
TRBJ2-3 TRBV20-1 . CSARLDTQYF
TRBJ1-4 TRBV7-8 . CASSPHREGGEKLFF
TRBJ2-1 TRBV11-2 TRBD2 CASSFVSSGTVF
TRBJ2-7 TRBV27 . CASSLYRVGQYEQYF
TRBJ1-4 TRBV18 . CASSANIQSTNEKLFF
TRBJ2-3 TRBV19 . CASSKVGGGTDTQYF
TRBJ2-7 TRBV7-3 . CASSLLEGGEQYF
TRBJ2-1 TRBV28 . CASSFRLRRYNEQFF
TRBJ1-6 TRBV5-4 . CASSGQDNSPLHF
TRBJ2-1 TRBV7-9 TRBD1 CASSSDRGNEQFF
TRBJ1-1 TRBV5-4 . CASSRDPPGWGFF
TRBJ2-7 TRBV11-2 . CASSSYGGVGSGGYF
TRBJ2-7 TRBV5-1 . CASSWKGDENYYEQYF
TRBJ2-5 TRBV29-1 . CSALGMTETQYF
TRBJ2-3 TRBV5-4 . CASSSNGGFRTDTQYF
TRBJ1-3 TRBV10-3 TRBD1 CAISESYRGGRNTIYF
TRBJ2-3 TRBV10-2 . CASRNPGLEQYF
TRBJ2-5 TRBV4-3 TRBD2 CASSQASGGQETQYF
TRBJ1-4 TRBV19 . CASSPPLPRAVRKLFF
TRBJ1-1 TRBV5-8 . CASSSTVNTEAFF
TRBJ2-7 TRBV14 . CASSRRVGEDYEQYF
TRBJ1-2 TRBV6-5 TRBD1 CASTIPGGGYGYTF
TRBJ1-5 TRBV5-4 . CASSPTPNQPQHF
TRBJ1-3 TRBV28 . CASSLFPGRRSGNTIYF
TRBJ1-3 TRBV14 TRBD1 CASSQESRGLISGNTIYF
TRBJ1-2 TRBV30 TRBD1 CAWSNERTGRGGYTF
TRBJ2-7 TRBV11-2 . CASSLNPYEQYF
TRBJ2-5 TRBV18 TRBD2 CASSPGFAGGETQYF
TRBJ2-5 TRBV5-1 TRBD2 CASSLTSGGPQETQYF
TRBJ2-7 TRBV3-1/TRBV3-2 . CASSQVPLTYEQYF